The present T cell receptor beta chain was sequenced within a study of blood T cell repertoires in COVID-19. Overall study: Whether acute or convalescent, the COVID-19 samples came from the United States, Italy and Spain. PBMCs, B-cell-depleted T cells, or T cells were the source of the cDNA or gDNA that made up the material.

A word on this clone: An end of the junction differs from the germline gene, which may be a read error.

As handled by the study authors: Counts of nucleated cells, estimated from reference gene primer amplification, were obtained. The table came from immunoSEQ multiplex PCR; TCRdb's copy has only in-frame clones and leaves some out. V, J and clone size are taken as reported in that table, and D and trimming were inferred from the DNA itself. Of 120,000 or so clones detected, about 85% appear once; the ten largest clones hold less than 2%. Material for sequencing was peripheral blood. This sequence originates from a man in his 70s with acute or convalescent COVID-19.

The CDR3 sequence: CASSLAGTSGVWTQYF. The CDR3 DNA is TGTGCTAGCAGCTTAGCCGGGACTAGCGGGGTTTGGACCCAGTACTTC. The genes are TRBV7-7 and TRBJ2-5; 13 bases are a match to TRBD2. CDR3 size: 16 residues. The germline V gene encodes CDR1 SSHAT and CDR2 FNYEAQ (reference sequence).